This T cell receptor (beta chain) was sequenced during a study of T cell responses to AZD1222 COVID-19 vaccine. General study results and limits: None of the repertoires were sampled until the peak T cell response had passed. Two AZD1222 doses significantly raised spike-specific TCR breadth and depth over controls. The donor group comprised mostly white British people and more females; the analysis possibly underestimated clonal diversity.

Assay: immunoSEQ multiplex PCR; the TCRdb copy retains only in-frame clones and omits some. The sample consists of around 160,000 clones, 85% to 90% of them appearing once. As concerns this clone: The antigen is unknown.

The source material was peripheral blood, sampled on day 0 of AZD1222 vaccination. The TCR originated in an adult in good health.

This CDR3 is CASSPTRYEQFF. CDR3 DNA sequence: TGTGCCAGCAGCCCTACTAGATATGAGCAGTTCTTC. The chain combines TRBV3-1 (or the pseudogene TRBV3-2) with TRBJ2-1; TRBD2 might be the D (5 bases). V lost 4 bases, J lost 8 bases, and 9 bases lay in between. Germline assignment: CDR1 LGHDT and CDR2 YNNKEL (reference sequence). This CDR3 is 12 amino acids long.